These 21 T cell receptor beta chains came from one sample sequenced in a study of human CD8 memory T cell subsets. A UMI-labeled 5' RACE approach was the method that produced the TCR beta libraries. From its re-call of the 5' RACE reads, TCRdb lists each CDR3 protein once, without DNA. The sample data list roughly 6,200 distinct CDR3 sequences. The sequenced sample consisted of CD8+ effector memory T cells (TEM) sorted from PBMCs. The subset was: effector memory CD8 T cells, CCR7- CD45RO+ CD95+. Receptor source: a human donor in good health.

Judged by frequency, this clonotype is medium-sized (0.01 to 0.1%). The chain has TRBV29-1 and TRBJ2-1; the D call of TRBD1 rests on TCRdb alone, since no DNA is present to check it. The CDR3 consists of 15 residues. The germline CDR1 and CDR2 sequences are SQVTM and ANQGSEA. The CDR3 loop is CSVEDLRGGFNEQFF.

The chain recombines TRBV9 with TRBJ1-3. Germline V lookup: CDR1 SGDLS, CDR2 YYNGEE. The CDR3 contains 15 residues. Here the CDR3 reads CASSEGRSSGNTIYF. The whole variable domain, filled in from reference TRBV9 and TRBJ1-3, reads DSGVTQTPKHLITATGQRVTLRCSPRSGDLSVYWYQQSLDQGLQFLIQYYNGEERAKGNILERFSAQQFPDLHSELNLSSLELGDSALYFCASSEGRSSGNTIYFGEGSWLTVV.

The chain's CDR3 is CASSPRTATYNSPLHF. V usage is TRBV7-2 and J usage is TRBJ1-6. Germline values: CDR1 SGHTA, CDR2 FQGNSA. The CDR3 spans 16 residues.

This CDR3 reads CASSLTGFSYEQYF. The chain is built from TRBV5-1 and TRBJ2-7. Germline CDR1 and CDR2: SGHRS and YFSETQ. This CDR3 has 14 residues.

The J gene is TRBJ2-3, the V gene TRBV7-8. Germline V lookup: CDR1 SGHVS, CDR2 FQNEAQ. This CDR3 contains 13 residues. The CDR3 spells CASSLARTDTQYF.

The chain carries TRBV20-1 and TRBJ2-1; the TCRdb call, TRBD1, lacks DNA for checking. CDR3 size: 16 residues. Germline lookup yields CDR1 DFQATT and CDR2 SNEGSKA (reference sequence). CDR3 sequence: CSARDPWQGTYNEQFF.

This clonotype ranks as medium-sized in terms of frequency. The chain has TRBV29-1 and TRBJ2-3; the TRBD2 assignment by TCRdb is unverifiable without DNA. CDR3 length: 17 amino acids. The germline gives CDR1 SQVTM, CDR2 ANQGSEA. The CDR3 sequence is CSVTLGEVWSPTDTQYF.

The J gene is TRBJ2-3, the V gene TRBV28; TCRdb names TRBD1, which stays unverified in the absence of DNA. The CDR3 is 15 residues long. Germline V gene data show CDR1 as MDHEN and CDR2 as SYDVKM. This CDR3 reads CASSPGNQGRDTQYF.

J is TRBJ1-6 and V is TRBV28; TCRdb returns TRBD1, unconfirmable since there is no DNA. CDR3 length: 16 residues. Germline lookup yields CDR1 MDHEN and CDR2 SYDVKM. The CDR3 here is CASSSPRQARNSPLHF.

The chain couples TRBV27 to TRBJ1-4; TCRdb's D gene call, TRBD1, goes unchecked for lack of DNA. Germline assignment: CDR1 MNHEY and CDR2 SMNVEV (reference sequence). This CDR3 has 14 amino acids. CDR3 sequence: CASSLTPGFGKLFF.

The chain joins TRBV28 to TRBJ2-5; TCRdb's D gene call, TRBD1, goes unchecked for lack of DNA. CDR3 length equals 18 residues. CDR1 and CDR2 (germline): MDHEN, SYDVKM. The CDR3 here is CASSFLRPEVVQGETQYF.

The CDR3 region is CASSIHRSNTEAFF. The V gene is TRBV10-2, the J gene TRBJ1-1; absent DNA, TCRdb's TRBD1 call cannot be checked. Germline assignment: CDR1 WSHSY and CDR2 SAAADI. CDR3 length equals 14 residues.

The chain joins TRBV9 to TRBJ2-7; absent DNA, TCRdb's TRBD1 call cannot be checked. The CDR3 totals 14 residues. Per germline, CDR1 SGDLS and CDR2 YYNGEE. This CDR3 reads CASSPGTAPYEQYF.

The gene calls are TRBV29-1 and TRBJ2-7; the TRBD2 assignment by TCRdb is unverifiable without DNA. This CDR3 spans 13 amino acids. From germline, CDR1 is SQVTM and CDR2 ANQGSEA. CDR3 region: CSTSSAHSYEQYF.

V and J are TRBV6-4 and TRBJ2-3. The length of the CDR3 is 15 residues. The V gene's germline CDR1 is MRHNA and CDR2 SNTAGT. CDR3 residues: CASSVTETSTDTQYF.

V gene TRBV7-9 combines with J gene TRBJ2-3; TCRdb designates TRBD2, a call that cannot be tested without DNA. This CDR3 has 16 amino acids. Germline loops: CDR1 SEHNR, CDR2 FQNEAQ (reference sequence). CDR3 sequence reads: CASSLVGEGGTDTQYF.

Its frequency marks this clonotype as medium-sized. The chain couples TRBV7-3 to TRBJ2-3; the D call of TRBD2 rests on TCRdb alone, since no DNA is present to check it. Germline CDR1 is SGHTA and CDR2 is FQGTGA. This CDR3 spans 16 amino acids. The CDR3 reads CASSLFSGSTSDTQYF.

The genes are TRBV29-1 and TRBJ1-2; TCRdb returns TRBD1, unconfirmable since there is no DNA. This CDR3 region has 12 residues. Germline loops: CDR1 SQVTM, CDR2 ANQGSEA. The CDR3 spells CSVAGTGEGYTF.

The chain is built from TRBV12-3 or TRBV12-4 and TRBJ2-1. This CDR3 has 13 residues. The CDR3 reads CASSPTVIHEQFF.

The chain employs TRBV6-2 or TRBV6-3 and TRBJ2-3. Per germline, CDR1 MNHEY and CDR2 SVGEGT. This CDR3 has 14 amino acids. CDR3 sequence reads: CASSYGSEVDTQYF.

V usage is TRBV3-1 and J usage is TRBJ1-6. In germline, CDR1 is LGHDT, CDR2 YNNKEL (reference sequence). The CDR3 runs 18 residues. The CDR3 sequence: CASSQERQRSSYNSPLHF. Combining the CDR3 with reference TRBV3-1 and TRBJ1-6 gives the whole variable domain DTAVSQTPKYLVTQMGNDKSIKCEQNLGHDTMYWYKQDSKKFLKIMFSYNNKELIINETVPNRFSPKSPDKAHLNLHINSLELGDSAVYFCASSQERQRSSYNSPLHFGNGTRLTVT.